This TCR beta chain was sequenced in a study of blood T cell repertoires in COVID-19. Study at large: Material from acute and convalescent COVID-19 was sourced from the United States, Italy and Spain.

This clone was counted only a few times. In the source study's methods: Quantification of nucleated cells was approximated via reference gene primer amplification. Assay: immunoSEQ multiplex PCR; the TCRdb copy retains only in-frame clones and omits some. Clonal size and the V and J genes are those of that table, whereas D and trimming came from the DNA. The sample has more than 250,000 clones; roughly 85% are singletons. This CDR3 has 12 residues. V shed 8 bases and J 3 bases; nucleotides not matched to a gene: 2. Germline V gene sequence: CDR1 MDHEN, CDR2 SYDVKM. Material for sequencing was peripheral blood. The V gene is TRBV28, the J gene TRBJ2-3; 7 nucleotides align to TRBD2. The clonotype originates from a man aged 55 to 70 who had recovered from COVID-19. CDR3 sequence reads: CASAGDTDTQYF. The CDR3 DNA follows: TGTGCCAGCGCGGGGGATACAGATACGCAGTATTTT.